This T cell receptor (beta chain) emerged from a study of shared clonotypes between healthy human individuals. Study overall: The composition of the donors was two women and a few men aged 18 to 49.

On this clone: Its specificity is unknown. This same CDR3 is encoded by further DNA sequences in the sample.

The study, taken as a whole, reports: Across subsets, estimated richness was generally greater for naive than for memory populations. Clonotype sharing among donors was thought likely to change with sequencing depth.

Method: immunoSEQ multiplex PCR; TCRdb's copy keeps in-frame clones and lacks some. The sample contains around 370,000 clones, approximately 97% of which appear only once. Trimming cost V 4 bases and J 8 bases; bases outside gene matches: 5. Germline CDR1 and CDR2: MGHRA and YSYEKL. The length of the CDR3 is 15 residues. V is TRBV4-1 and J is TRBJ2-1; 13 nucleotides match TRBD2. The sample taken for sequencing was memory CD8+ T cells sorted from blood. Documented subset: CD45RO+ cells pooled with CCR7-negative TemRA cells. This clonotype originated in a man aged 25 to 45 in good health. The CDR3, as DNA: TGCGCCAGCAGCCGAACTAGCGGGAGGGCCGATGAGCAGTTCTTC. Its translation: CASSRTSGRADEQFF.